This T cell receptor (beta chain) was sequenced in a study of blood T cell repertoires in COVID-19. The wider study: Some COVID-19 samples were acute and others convalescent; all came from the United States, Italy and Spain. In each case, the material was cDNA or gDNA derived from T cells, B-cell-depleted T cells, or PBMCs.

Here immunoSEQ multiplex PCR was the method, and the copy in TCRdb shows in-frame clones only, minus some. The table has about 280,000 clones, around 88% seen once. The CDR3 is 15 amino acids. Germline lookup yields CDR1 SGHDT and CDR2 YYEEEE. The ends were cut back, 1 base at V and 2 bases at J, with 9 bases in the middle. The V gene is TRBV5-6, the J gene TRBJ2-2; D not resolved. The TCR was taken from a woman in her 30s who had recovered from COVID-19. Material: peripheral blood. The CDR3 reads CASSLWQINTGELFF. The CDR3 DNA sequence: TGTGCCAGCAGCTTGTGGCAGATAAACACCGGGGAGCTGTTTTTT.